Presented here are 18 T cell receptor beta chains from one specimen sequenced in a study of cytomegalovirus exposure and HLA in healthy donors. With 60 Vbeta and 13 Jbeta primers, the PCR was carried out. Data came from immunoSEQ multiplex PCR; TCRdb stores just in-frame clones and leaves some out. This sample has about 200,000 clones, with about four fifths found just once. Sequences were obtained from PBMCs. The receptors originated from a woman in her late teens or twenties in good health and CMV-seronegative.

The V gene is TRBV19, the J gene TRBJ2-1; TRBD2 matches 10 bases. The CDR3 runs 15 residues. V was pared by 4 bases and J by 2 bases, with 2 bases of the junction left unmatched. Germline-derived CDR1 and CDR2 are LNHDA and SQIVND (reference sequence). DNA of the CDR3: TGTGCCAGTAGTACTGGGACTAGCGCCTACAATGAGCAGTTCTTC. Its translation: CASSTGTSAYNEQFF. Complete variable domain (other parts from reference TRBV19 and TRBJ2-1): DGGITQSPKYLFRKEGQNVTLSCEQNLNHDAMYWYRQDPGQGLRLIYYSQIVNDFQKGDIAEGYSVSREKKESFPLTVTSAQKNPTAFYLCASSTGTSAYNEQFFGPGTRLTVL.

The genes are TRBV7-6 and TRBJ2-2; D gene ambiguous. Germline V gene data show CDR1 as SGHVS and CDR2 as FNYEAQ. The ends were cut back, 7 bases at V and 6 bases at J, with 9 bases in the middle. The CDR3 extends over 12 amino acids. The CDR3 DNA follows: TGTGCCAGCAAAACGGTGGCCGGGGAGCTGTTTTTT. This gives the protein CASKTVAGELFF. The complete variable domain, with remaining parts taken from reference TRBV7-6 and TRBJ2-2, reads GAGVSQSPRYKVTKRGQDVALRCDPISGHVSLYWYRQALGQGPEFLTYFNYEAQQDKSGLPNDRFSAERPEGSISTLTIQRTEQRDSAMYRCASKTVAGELFFGEGSRLTVL.

In DNA form, the CDR3 reads TGTGCCTGGAGCCGCGGGAAATTGGATGAGCAGTTCTTC. Amino acid sequence: CAWSRGKLDEQFF. The V call is TRBV30, the J call TRBJ2-1; D perhaps matches TRBD2 (6 bases). V was clipped by 3 bases and J by 8 bases, with 14 bases between them. This CDR3 is 13 amino acids long. Looked up from germline, CDR1 is GTSNPN and CDR2 is SVGIG (reference sequence).

The chain employs TRBV30 and TRBJ1-2; D gene uncertain. The V end was cut by 5 bases, the J end by 8 bases, with 18 bases between. The CDR3 is 13 amino acids. Germline V CDR1 and CDR2: GTSNPN, SVGIG (reference sequence). CDR3 sequence reads: CAWGPRSQRGYTF. CDR3 nucleotide sequence: TGTGCCTGGGGCCCCCGGTCCCAGAGGGGCTACACCTTC. Using reference TRBV30 and TRBJ1-2 for the parts outside the CDR3, the full variable domain is SQTIHQWPATLVQPVGSPLSLECTVEGTSNPNLYWYRQAAGRGLQLLFYSVGIGQISSEVPQNLSASRPQDRQFILSSKKLLLSDSGFYLCAWGPRSQRGYTFGSGTRLTVV.

The V call is TRBV7-6, the J call TRBJ2-5, with TRBD1 matching 7 bases. J lost 5 bases, V lost 5 bases, and 11 bases had no gene match. Germline lookup yields CDR1 SGHVS and CDR2 FNYEAQ. This CDR3 spans 15 amino acids. The DNA of the CDR3 is TGTGCCAGCAGCCCCCTCCCCGACAGGGTCGAGACCCAGTACTTC. Protein: CASSPLPDRVETQYF. Full variable domain (missing parts from reference TRBV7-6 and TRBJ2-5): GAGVSQSPRYKVTKRGQDVALRCDPISGHVSLYWYRQALGQGPEFLTYFNYEAQQDKSGLPNDRFSAERPEGSISTLTIQRTEQRDSAMYRCASSPLPDRVETQYFGPGTRLLVL.

V and J are TRBV29-1 and TRBJ1-2, with 7 bases lining up with TRBD1. From germline, CDR1 is SQVTM and CDR2 ANQGSEA. The CDR3 consists of 13 residues. V lost 4 bases and J lost 5; bases outside the gene matches: 7. The CDR3 DNA reads as TGCAGCGTTGTAGGGACAGCCCGATATGGCTACACCTTC. Amino acid sequence: CSVVGTARYGYTF.

As to this clone: One junction end does not reproduce the germline sequence, and a read error may be involved. The chain links TRBV6-5 to TRBJ2-3; 10 positions match TRBD2. This CDR3 contains 14 residues. Per the germline V gene, CDR1 is MNHEY and CDR2 is SVGAGI. This chain's CDR3 is CAGRDSSGGYTQYF. The CDR3, as DNA: TGTGCCGGCAGGGATAGTAGCGGGGGGTATACGCAGTATTTT.

The gene calls are TRBV10-1 and TRBJ2-1, with 8 bases that match TRBD2. Germline CDR1 and CDR2: WNHNN and SYGVQD (reference sequence). Trimming removed 0 bases from V and 4 bases from J; junction bases left unmatched: 8. CDR3 length: 17 residues. DNA of the CDR3: TGCGCCAGCAGTGAGTCCAGCTCGGGAGGGTTTTACAATGAGCAGTTCTTC. This sequence encodes CASSESSSGGFYNEQFF.

The chain is built from TRBV4-3 and TRBJ1-1; the match to TRBD1 covers 8 bases. The J segment lost 10 bases and the V segment lost 3 bases, leaving 10 bases of the junction unmatched. This CDR3 is built from 14 residues. Germline V gives CDR1 LGHNA, CDR2 YSLEER. The DNA for the CDR3 is TGCGCCAGCAGCCAGGACAGGGAGGGTCGGTCAGCTTTCTTT. As protein: CASSQDREGRSAFF.

The chain links TRBV19 to TRBJ1-2; D unclear. Germline assignment: CDR1 LNHDA and CDR2 SQIVND (reference sequence). V was pared by 9 bases and J by 3 bases, with 26 bases between. The CDR3 has 17 amino acids. The CDR3 DNA sequence: TGTGCCAGCTGGGGAGAGCCACTACTTTCCAAGGACTATGGCTACACCTTC. Protein product: CASWGEPLLSKDYGYTF.

This clone came up a few times. The J gene is TRBJ2-7, the V gene TRBV10-3; unclear D gene. V was shortened by 2 bases and J by 0 bases, with 5 bases between the two germline ends. The CDR3 totals 13 residues. Germline assignment: CDR1 ENHRY and CDR2 SYGVKD. DNA for the CDR3: TGTGCCATCAGTGAGGAGAGCTCCTACGAGCAGTACTTC. Its protein is CAISEESSYEQYF.

The gene calls are TRBV5-8 and TRBJ1-2, with D possibly TRBD1 on 5 matching bases. Germline assignment: CDR1 SGHTS and CDR2 YDEGEE. Trimming shortened V by 2 bases and J by 4 bases, and 12 bases separated the two germline ends. CDR3 length: 14 amino acids. CDR3 protein: CASSFAGLSYGYTF. The CDR3 nucleotides read TGTGCCAGCAGCTTCGCGGGACTGAGCTATGGCTACACCTTC.

The V call is TRBV28, the J call TRBJ2-5; TRBD1 matches at 9 bases. The V gene's germline CDR1 is MDHEN and CDR2 SYDVKM. With 6 bases clipped from V and 4 bases from J, the junction kept 12 bases outside the gene matches. This CDR3 has 16 amino acids. The CDR3 spells CASRRVGQGLRETQYF. In nucleotides, the CDR3 is TGTGCCAGCAGAAGGGTGGGACAGGGTCTCCGAGAGACCCAGTACTTC.

The chain uses TRBV4-3 and TRBJ2-2, with D perhaps TRBD1 (5 bases). CDR3 length equals 16 residues. Germline-derived CDR1 and CDR2 are LGHNA and YSLEER. The ends were cut back, 0 bases at V and 3 bases at J, with 11 bases in the middle. The CDR3 sequence is CASSQDSGLDTGELFF. Here the CDR3 DNA reads TGCGCCAGCAGCCAAGATTCAGGGTTGGACACCGGGGAGCTGTTTTTT.

This clone has a single count. The rearrangement links TRBV9 to TRBJ2-2; TRBD2 aligns across 8 bases. This CDR3 contains 16 residues. Germline V CDR1 and CDR2: SGDLS, YYNGEE. Germline trimming cut 0 bases from V and 6 bases from J; bases unmatched to any gene: 7. The CDR3 spells CASSVGEREFAGELFF. The CDR3 nucleotides are TGTGCCAGCAGCGTAGGAGAGCGGGAGTTCGCCGGGGAGCTGTTTTTT.

The table lists this clone with a few counts. The J gene is TRBJ2-7, the V gene TRBV7-2; TRBD1 matches 9 bases. In germline, CDR1 is SGHTA, CDR2 FQGNSA. The junction had 6 bases not matched to a gene; V was cut back by 2 bases and J by 4 bases. The CDR3 is 15 residues long. CDR3 loop: CASSLRQGGEYEQYV. The CDR3 region has the DNA TGTGCCAGCAGCTTAAGACAGGGGGGAGAGTACGAGCAGTACGTC.

The V call is TRBV28, the J call TRBJ2-3; D may be TRBD1 (6 bases). The length of the CDR3 is 12 residues. V was cut by 11 bases and J by 4 bases, with 13 bases left in between. Germline V gene lookup returns CDR1 MDHEN and CDR2 SYDVKM. CDR3 region: CAAGADPDTQYF. CDR3 nucleotide sequence: TGTGCCGCAGGGGCCGATCCAGATACGCAGTATTTT. Supplemented by reference TRBV28 and TRBJ2-3, the full variable domain reads DVKVTQSSRYLVKRTGEKVFLECVQDMDHENMFWYRQDPGLGLRLIYFSYDVKMKEKGDIPEGYSVSREKKERFSLILESASTNQTSMYLCAAGADPDTQYFGPGTRLTVL.

The rearrangement links TRBV27 to TRBJ2-1, with a tentative D call TRBD2 (5 bases). Trimming left V 5 bases short and J 12 bases short, with 11 bases between. Germline CDR1 is MNHEY and CDR2 is SMNVEV (reference sequence). The CDR3 is 11 residues long. Here the CDR3 reads CASSAGHGQFF. The DNA of the CDR3 is TGTGCCAGCAGTGCGGGCCACGGGCAGTTCTTC.